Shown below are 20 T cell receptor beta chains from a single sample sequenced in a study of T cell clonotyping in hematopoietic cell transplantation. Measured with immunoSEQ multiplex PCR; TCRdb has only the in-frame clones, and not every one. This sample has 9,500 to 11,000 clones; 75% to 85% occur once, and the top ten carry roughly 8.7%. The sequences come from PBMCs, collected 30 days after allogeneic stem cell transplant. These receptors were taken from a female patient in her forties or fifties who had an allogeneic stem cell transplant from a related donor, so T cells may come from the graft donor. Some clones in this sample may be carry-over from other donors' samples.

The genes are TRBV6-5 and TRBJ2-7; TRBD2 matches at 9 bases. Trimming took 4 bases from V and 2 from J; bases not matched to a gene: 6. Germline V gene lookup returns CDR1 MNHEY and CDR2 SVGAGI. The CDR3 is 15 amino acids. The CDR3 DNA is TGTGCCAGCAGTTTATCTAGCGGGGATACCTACGAGCAGTACTTC. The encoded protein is CASSLSSGDTYEQYF.

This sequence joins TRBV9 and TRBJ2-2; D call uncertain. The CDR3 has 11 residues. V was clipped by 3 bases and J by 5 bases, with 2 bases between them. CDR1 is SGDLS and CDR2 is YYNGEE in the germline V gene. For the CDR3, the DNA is TGTGCCAGCAGCGGTACCGGGGAGCTGTTTTTT. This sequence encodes CASSGTGELFF.

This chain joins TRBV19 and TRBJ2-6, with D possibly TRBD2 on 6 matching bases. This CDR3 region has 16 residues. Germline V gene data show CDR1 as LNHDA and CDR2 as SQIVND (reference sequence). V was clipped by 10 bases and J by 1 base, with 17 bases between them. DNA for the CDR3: TGTGCCACCACGCGGGGTGGGGAGTCTGGGGCCAACGTCCTGACTTTC. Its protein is CATTRGGESGANVLTF.

The CDR3 region is CASSRGFEQFF. The CDR3 coding sequence is TGTGCCAGTTCTCGGGGATTTGAGCAGTTCTTC. The V gene is TRBV6-5, the J gene TRBJ2-1; weak D call: TRBD2 (5 bases). The V gene's germline CDR1 is MNHEY and CDR2 SVGAGI. The CDR3 sequence is 11 residues long. V was pared by 9 bases and J by 9 bases, with 12 bases between.

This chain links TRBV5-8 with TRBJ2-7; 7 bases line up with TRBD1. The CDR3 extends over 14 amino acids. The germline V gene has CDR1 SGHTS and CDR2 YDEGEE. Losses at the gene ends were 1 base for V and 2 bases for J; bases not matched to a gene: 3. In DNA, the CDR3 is TGTGCCAGCAGCTTGATCGGGACAGCCTACGAGCAGTACTTC. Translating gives CASSLIGTAYEQYF.

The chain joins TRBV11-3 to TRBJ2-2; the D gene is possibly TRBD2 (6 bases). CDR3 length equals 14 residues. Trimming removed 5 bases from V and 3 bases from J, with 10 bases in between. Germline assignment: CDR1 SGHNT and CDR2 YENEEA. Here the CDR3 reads CASSPRGYTGELFF. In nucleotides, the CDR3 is TGTGCCAGCAGCCCTCGGGGGTACACCGGGGAGCTGTTTTTT.

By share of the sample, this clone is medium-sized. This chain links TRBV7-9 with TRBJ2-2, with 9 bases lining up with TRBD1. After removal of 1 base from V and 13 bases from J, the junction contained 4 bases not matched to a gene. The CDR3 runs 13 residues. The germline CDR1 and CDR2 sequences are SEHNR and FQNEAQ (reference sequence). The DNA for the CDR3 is TGTGCCAGCAGCTTAGGAATGGGACAGGGGCTGTTTTTT. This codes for CASSLGMGQGLFF.

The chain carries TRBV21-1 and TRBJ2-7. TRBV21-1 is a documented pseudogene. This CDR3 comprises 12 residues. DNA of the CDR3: TGTGCCAGCAGCAAAGGGAAGGACGAGCAGTACTTC. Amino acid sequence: CASSKGKDEQYF.

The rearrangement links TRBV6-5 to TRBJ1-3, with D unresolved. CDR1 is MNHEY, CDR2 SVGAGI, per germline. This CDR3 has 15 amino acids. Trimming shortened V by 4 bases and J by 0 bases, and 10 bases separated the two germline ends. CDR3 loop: CASSSPQFSGNTIYF. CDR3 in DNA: TGTGCCAGCAGTTCCCCCCAGTTCTCTGGAAACACCATATATTTT.

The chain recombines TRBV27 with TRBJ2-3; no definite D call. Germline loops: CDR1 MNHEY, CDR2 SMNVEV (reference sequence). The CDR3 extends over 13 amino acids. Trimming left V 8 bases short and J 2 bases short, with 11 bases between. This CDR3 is CASGPYHTDTQYF. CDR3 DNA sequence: TGTGCCAGCGGACCTTATCACACAGATACGCAGTATTTT.

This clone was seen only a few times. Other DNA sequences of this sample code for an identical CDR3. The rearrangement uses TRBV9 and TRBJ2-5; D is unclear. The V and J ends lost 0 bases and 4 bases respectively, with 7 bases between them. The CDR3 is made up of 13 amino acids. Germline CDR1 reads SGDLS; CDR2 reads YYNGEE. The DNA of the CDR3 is TGTGCCAGCAGCGTAGCGCGGTCAGAGACCCAGTACTTC. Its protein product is CASSVARSETQYF.

The chain's CDR3 is CAWSGGDRVNTEAFF. DNA for the CDR3: TGTGCCTGGAGTGGGGGGGACAGAGTGAACACTGAAGCTTTCTTT. This chain connects TRBV30 to TRBJ1-1, with 7 bases that match TRBD1. Unmatched junction bases numbered 5, after V lost 1 base and J lost 0 bases. The germline V gene has CDR1 GTSNPN and CDR2 SVGIG (reference sequence). The CDR3 is made up of 15 amino acids.

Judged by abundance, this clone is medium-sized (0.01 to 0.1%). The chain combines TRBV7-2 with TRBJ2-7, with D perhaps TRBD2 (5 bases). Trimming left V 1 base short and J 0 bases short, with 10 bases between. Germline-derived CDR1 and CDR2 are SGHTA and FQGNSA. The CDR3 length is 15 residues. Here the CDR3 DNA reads TGTGCCAGCAGCTTAGAGCGGCTTCTCTCCTACGAGCAGTACTTC. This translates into CASSLERLLSYEQYF. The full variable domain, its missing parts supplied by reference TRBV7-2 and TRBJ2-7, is GAGVSQSPSNKVTEKGKDVELRCDPISGHTALYWYRQSLGQGLEFLIYFQGNSAPDKSGLPSDRFSAERTGGSVSTLTIQRTQQEDSAVYLCASSLERLLSYEQYFGPGTRLTVT.

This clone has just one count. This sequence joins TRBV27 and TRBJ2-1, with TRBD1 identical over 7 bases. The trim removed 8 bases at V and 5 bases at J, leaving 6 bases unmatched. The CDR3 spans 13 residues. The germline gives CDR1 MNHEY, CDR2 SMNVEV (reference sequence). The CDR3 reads CASLGQRNNEQFF. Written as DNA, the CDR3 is TGTGCCAGCCTGGGACAGCGGAACAATGAGCAGTTCTTC.

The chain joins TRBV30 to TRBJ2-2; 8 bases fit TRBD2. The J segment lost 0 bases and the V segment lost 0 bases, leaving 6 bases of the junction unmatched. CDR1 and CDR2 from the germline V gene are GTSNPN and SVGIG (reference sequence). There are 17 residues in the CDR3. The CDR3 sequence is CAWSVGASGPNTGELFF. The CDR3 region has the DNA TGTGCCTGGAGTGTAGGGGCTAGCGGGCCGAACACCGGGGAGCTGTTTTTT.

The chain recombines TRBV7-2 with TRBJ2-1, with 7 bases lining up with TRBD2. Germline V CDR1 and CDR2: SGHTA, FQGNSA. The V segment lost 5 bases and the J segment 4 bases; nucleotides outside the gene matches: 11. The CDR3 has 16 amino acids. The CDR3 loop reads CASSPDSGTPYNEQFF. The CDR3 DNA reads TGTGCCAGCAGCCCCGACAGCGGGACGCCTTACAATGAGCAGTTCTTC.

In DNA form, the CDR3 reads TGTGCCAGCAGCGCAGGGACCACCAAATCTGGAAACACCATATATTTT. Its translation is CASSAGTTKSGNTIYF. The rearrangement joins TRBV9 to TRBJ1-3, with a weak D call TRBD1 (5 bases). The V end lost 3 bases, the J end lost 1 base, and 14 bases lay between the germline ends. CDR3 length: 16 amino acids. Germline CDR1 reads SGDLS; CDR2 reads YYNGEE.

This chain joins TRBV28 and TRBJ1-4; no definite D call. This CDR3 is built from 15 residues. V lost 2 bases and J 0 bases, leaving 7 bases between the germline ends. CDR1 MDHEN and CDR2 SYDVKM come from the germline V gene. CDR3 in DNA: TGTGCCAGCAGTTTAGGCGGTGCAACTAATGAAAAACTGTTTTTT. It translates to CASSLGGATNEKLFF.

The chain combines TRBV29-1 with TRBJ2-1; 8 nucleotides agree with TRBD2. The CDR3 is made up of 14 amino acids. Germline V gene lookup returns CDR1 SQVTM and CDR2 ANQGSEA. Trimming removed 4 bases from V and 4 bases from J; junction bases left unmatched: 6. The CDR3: CSVGTSQRYNEQFF. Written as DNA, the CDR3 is TGCAGCGTTGGGACTAGCCAAAGATACAATGAGCAGTTCTTC.

CDR3 sequence (DNA): TGTGCCAGCAGCGAGTTGGCAGTGCAAGAGACCCAGTACTTC. It codes for CASSELAVQETQYF. The V and J genes are TRBV9 and TRBJ2-5, with no clear D. In germline, CDR1 is SGDLS, CDR2 YYNGEE. Trimming left V 3 bases short and J 2 bases short, with 11 bases between. CDR3 size: 14 residues.